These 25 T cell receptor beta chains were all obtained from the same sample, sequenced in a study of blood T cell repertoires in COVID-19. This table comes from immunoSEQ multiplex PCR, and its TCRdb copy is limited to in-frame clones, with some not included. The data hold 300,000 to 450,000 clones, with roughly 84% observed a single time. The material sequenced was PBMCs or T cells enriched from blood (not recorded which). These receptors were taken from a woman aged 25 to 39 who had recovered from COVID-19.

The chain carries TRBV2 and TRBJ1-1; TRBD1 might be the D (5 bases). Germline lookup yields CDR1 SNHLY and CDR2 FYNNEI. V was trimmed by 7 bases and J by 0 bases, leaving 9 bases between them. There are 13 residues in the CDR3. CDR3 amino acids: CASTGVMNTEAFF. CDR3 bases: TGTGCCAGCACGGGGGTAATGAACACTGAAGCTTTCTTT.

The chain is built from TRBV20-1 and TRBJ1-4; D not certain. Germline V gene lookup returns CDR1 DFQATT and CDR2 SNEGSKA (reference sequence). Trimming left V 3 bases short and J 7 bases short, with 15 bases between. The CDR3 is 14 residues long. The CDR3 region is CSASGPLGGEKLFF. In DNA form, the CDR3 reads TGCAGTGCTAGTGGGCCACTTGGAGGTGAAAAACTGTTTTTT.

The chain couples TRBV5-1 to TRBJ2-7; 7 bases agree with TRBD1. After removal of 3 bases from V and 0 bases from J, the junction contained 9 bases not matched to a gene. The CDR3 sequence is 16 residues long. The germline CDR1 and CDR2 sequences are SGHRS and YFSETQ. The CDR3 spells CASSSIRQGTSYEQYF. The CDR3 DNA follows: TGCGCCAGCAGCTCTATTAGACAGGGTACCTCCTACGAGCAGTACTTC.

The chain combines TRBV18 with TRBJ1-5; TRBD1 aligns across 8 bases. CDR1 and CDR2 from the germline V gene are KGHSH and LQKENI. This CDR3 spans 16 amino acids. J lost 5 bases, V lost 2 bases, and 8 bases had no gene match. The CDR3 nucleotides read TGTGCCAGCTCACCAAATCCGACAGGGGTCGATCAGCCCCAGCATTTT. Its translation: CASSPNPTGVDQPQHF.

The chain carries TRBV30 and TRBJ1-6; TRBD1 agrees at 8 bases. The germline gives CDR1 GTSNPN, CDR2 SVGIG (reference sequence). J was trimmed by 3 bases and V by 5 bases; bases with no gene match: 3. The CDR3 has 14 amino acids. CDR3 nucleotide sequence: TGTGCCTGGGGACAGGGTGTCTATAATTCACCCCTCCACTTT. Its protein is CAWGQGVYNSPLHF.

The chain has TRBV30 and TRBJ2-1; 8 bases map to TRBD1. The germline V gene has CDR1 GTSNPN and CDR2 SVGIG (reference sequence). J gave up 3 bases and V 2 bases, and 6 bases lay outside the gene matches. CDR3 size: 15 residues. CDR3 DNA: TGTGCCTGGAGTAAGGGCACAGGGGGCTACAATGAGCAGTTCTTC. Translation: CAWSKGTGGYNEQFF.

CDR3 in DNA: TGTGCCAGCAGCTTACTGACAGGGGTCCGGGAGACCCAGTACTTC. Translation gives CASSLLTGVRETQYF. This sequence joins TRBV6-5 and TRBJ2-5; 8 bases map to TRBD1. The CDR3 spans 15 residues. The trim removed 6 bases at V and 5 bases at J, leaving 11 bases unmatched. Germline lookup yields CDR1 MNHEY and CDR2 SVGAGI.

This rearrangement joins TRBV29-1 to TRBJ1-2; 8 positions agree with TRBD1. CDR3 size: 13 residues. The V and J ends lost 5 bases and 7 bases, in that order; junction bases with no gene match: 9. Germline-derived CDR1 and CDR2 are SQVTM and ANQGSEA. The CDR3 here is CSVKTGQGPGYTF. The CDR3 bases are TGCAGCGTTAAAACCGGACAGGGCCCTGGCTACACCTTC. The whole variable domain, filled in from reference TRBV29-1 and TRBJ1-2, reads SAVISQKPSRDICQRGTSLTIQCQVDSQVTMMFWYRQQPGQSLTLIATANQGSEATYESGFVIDKFPISRPNLTFSTLTVSNMSPEDSSIYLCSVKTGQGPGYTFGSGTRLTVV.

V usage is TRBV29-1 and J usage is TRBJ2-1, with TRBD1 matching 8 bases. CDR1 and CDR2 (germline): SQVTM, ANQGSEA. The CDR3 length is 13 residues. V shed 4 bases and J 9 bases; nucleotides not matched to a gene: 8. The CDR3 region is CSVVDRAPGEQFF. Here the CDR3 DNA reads TGCAGCGTTGTGGACAGGGCCCCTGGTGAGCAGTTCTTC.

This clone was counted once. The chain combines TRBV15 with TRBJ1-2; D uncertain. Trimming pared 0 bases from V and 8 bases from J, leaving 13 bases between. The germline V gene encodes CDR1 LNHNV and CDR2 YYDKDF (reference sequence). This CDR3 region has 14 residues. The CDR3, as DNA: TGTGCCACCAGCAGAGATAAATTCGACTCGGGCTACACCTTC. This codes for CATSRDKFDSGYTF.

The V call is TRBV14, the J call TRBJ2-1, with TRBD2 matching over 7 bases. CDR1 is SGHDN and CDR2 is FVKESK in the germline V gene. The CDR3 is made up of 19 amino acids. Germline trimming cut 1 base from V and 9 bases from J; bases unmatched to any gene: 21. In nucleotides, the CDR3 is TGTGCCAGCAGCCAAGTCCGCGGTTACTCCAATCGGGGGGTTAGTGAGCAGTTCTTC. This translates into CASSQVRGYSNRGVSEQFF. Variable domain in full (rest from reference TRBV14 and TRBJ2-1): EAGVTQFPSHSVIEKGQTVTLRCDPISGHDNLYWYRRVMGKEIKFLLHFVKESKQDESGMPNNRFLAERTGGTYSTLKVQPAELEDSGVYFCASSQVRGYSNRGVSEQFFGPGTRLTVL.

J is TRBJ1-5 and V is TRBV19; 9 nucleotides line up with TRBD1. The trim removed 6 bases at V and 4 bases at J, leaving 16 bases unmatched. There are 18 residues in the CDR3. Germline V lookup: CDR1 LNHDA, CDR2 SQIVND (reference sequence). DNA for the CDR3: TGTGCCAGTAGCCGAGCTACCCGGGACAGGGTTCTGAATCAGCCCCAGCATTTT. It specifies CASSRATRDRVLNQPQHF.

CDR3 residues: CASSLPLATYNEQFF. The CDR3, as DNA: TGTGCCAGCAGTTTACCTCTAGCTACCTACAATGAGCAGTTCTTC. This chain links TRBV28 with TRBJ2-1; tentatively, D is TRBD2 (5 bases). Trimming cost V 2 bases and J 2 bases, with 10 bases left between them. The CDR3 contains 15 residues. From germline, CDR1 is MDHEN and CDR2 SYDVKM.

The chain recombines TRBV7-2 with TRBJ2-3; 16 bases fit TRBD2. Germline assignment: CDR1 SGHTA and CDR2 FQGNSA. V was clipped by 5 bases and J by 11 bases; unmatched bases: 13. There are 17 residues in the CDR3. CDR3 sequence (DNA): TGTGCCAGCAGCCCCGGGACTAGCGGGGGGGGCAGTGTTGAGCAGTATTTT. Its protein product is CASSPGTSGGGSVEQYF.

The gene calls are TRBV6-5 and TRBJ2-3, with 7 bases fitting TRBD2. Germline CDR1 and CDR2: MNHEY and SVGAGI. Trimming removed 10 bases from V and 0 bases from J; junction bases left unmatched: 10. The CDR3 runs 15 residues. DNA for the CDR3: TGTGCCACCGCGGAGGCGGGGGTGAGCACAGATACGCAGTATTTT. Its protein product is CATAEAGVSTDTQYF.

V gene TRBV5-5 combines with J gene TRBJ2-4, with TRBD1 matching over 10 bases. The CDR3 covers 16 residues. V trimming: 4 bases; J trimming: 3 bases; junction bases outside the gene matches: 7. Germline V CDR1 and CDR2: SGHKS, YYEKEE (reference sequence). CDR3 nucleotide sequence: TGTGCCAGCAGCCCCCGACAGGGGGCTGGCAAAAACATTCAGTACTTC. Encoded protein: CASSPRQGAGKNIQYF.

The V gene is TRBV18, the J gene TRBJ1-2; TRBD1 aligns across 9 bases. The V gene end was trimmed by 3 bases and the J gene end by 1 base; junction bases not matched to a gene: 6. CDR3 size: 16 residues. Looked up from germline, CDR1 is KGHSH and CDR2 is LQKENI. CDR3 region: CASSPNTGGSNYGYTF. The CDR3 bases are TGTGCCAGCTCACCTAACACAGGGGGCAGTAACTATGGCTACACCTTC. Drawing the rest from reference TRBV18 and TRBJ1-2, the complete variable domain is NAGVMQNPRHLVRRRGQEARLRCSPMKGHSHVYWYRQLPEEGLKFMVYLQKENIIDESGMPKERFSAEFPKEGPSILRIQQVVRGDSAAYFCASSPNTGGSNYGYTFGSGTRLTVV.

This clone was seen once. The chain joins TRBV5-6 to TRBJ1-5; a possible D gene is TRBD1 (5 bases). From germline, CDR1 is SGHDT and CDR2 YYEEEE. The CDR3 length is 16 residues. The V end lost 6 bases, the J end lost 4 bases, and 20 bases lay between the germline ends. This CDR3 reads CASILTPQGWNQPQHF. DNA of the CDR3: TGTGCCAGCATCTTAACCCCCCAGGGTTGGAATCAGCCCCAGCATTTT. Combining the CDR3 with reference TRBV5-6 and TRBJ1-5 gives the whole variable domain DAGVTQSPTHLIKTRGQQVTLRCSPKSGHDTVSWYQQALGQGPQFIFQYYEEEERQRGNFPDRFSGHQFPNYSSELNVNALLLGDSALYLCASILTPQGWNQPQHFGDGTRLSIL.

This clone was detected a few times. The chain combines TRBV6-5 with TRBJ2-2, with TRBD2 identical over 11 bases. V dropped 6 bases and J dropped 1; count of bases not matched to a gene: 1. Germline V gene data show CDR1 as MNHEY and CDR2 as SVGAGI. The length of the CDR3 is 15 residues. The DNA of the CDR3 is TGTGCCAGCAGGACTAGCGGGGAGAACACCGGGGAGCTGTTTTTT. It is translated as CASRTSGENTGELFF.

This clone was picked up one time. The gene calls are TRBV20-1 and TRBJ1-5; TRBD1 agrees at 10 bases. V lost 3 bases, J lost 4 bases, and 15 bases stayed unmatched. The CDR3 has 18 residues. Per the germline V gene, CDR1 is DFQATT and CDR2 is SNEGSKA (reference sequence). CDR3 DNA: TGCAGTGCTAGTTCGGTCCGGGACAGGGGATGGGAGAATCAGCCCCAGCATTTT. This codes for CSASSVRDRGWENQPQHF.

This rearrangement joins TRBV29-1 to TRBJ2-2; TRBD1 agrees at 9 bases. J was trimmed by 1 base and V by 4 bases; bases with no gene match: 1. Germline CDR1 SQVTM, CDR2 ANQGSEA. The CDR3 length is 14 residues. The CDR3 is CSVGQGVNTGELFF. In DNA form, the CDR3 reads TGCAGCGTTGGACAGGGGGTGAACACCGGGGAGCTGTTTTTT.

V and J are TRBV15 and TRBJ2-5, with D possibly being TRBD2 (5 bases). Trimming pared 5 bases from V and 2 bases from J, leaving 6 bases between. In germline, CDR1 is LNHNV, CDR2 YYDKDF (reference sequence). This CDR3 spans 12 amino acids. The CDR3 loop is CATSPGQETQYF. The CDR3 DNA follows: TGTGCCACCAGCCCGGGGCAAGAGACCCAGTACTTC.

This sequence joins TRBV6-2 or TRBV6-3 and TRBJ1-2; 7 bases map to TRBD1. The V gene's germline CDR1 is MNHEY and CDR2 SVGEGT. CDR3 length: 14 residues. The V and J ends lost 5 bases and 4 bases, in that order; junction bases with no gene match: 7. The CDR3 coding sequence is TGTGCCAGCAGTACGGCCCAGGGGGGCTATGGCTACACCTTC. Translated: CASSTAQGGYGYTF.

The CDR3 DNA reads TGTGCCAGTAGTATAGTCCGTTCGTCCTACTACGAGCAGTACTTC. It is translated as CASSIVRSSYYEQYF. This chain joins TRBV19 and TRBJ2-7; no definite D call. Germline assignment: CDR1 LNHDA and CDR2 SQIVND (reference sequence). V gave up 1 base and J gave up 3 bases, with 13 bases separating them. The CDR3 length is 15 residues.

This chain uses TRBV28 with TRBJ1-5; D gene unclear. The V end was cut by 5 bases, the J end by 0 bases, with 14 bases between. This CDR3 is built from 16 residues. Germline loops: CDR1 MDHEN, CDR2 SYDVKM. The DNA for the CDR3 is TGTGCCAGCAGTCCTTTAGTTTGGTATAGCAATCAGCCCCAGCATTTT. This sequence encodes CASSPLVWYSNQPQHF.